Below are 22 T cell receptor beta chains sequenced from a single sample in a study of cytomegalovirus exposure and HLA in healthy donors. A multiplex PCR was run with 60 Vbeta primers and 13 Jbeta primers. Using immunoSEQ multiplex PCR, the repertoire was profiled, and TCRdb retains in-frame clones only, with some absent. Among about 160,000 clones, 65% to 90% were seen once, and the ten largest hold 1.5% to 2%. Specimen: PBMCs. These receptors were obtained from a woman aged 18-35 years in good health and CMV-seronegative.

A few counts support this clone. This chain joins TRBV5-6 and TRBJ2-7; TRBD2 is a possible D gene (6 bases). The ends were cut back, 0 bases at V and 2 bases at J, with 18 bases in the middle. This CDR3 has 17 residues. Germline lookup yields CDR1 SGHDT and CDR2 YYEEEE. The CDR3 nucleotides are TGTGCCAGCAGCTTGGGGTTTAACGGGACTGAGACCTACGAGCAGTACTTC. Translating gives CASSLGFNGTETYEQYF.

This chain uses TRBV6-5 with TRBJ2-7, with TRBD1 matching 7 bases. CDR3 length: 15 amino acids. Trimming cost V 6 bases and J 2 bases; bases outside gene matches: 10. Germline V gives CDR1 MNHEY, CDR2 SVGAGI. This CDR3 reads CASSPGGSFTYEQYF. The CDR3 DNA reads TGTGCCAGCAGCCCAGGGGGAAGTTTTACCTACGAGCAGTACTTC.

This rearrangement joins TRBV2 to TRBJ1-5; possibly TRBD1 for D (5 bases). Per germline, CDR1 SNHLY and CDR2 FYNNEI. Trimming pared 2 bases from V and 4 bases from J, leaving 9 bases between. The CDR3 totals 14 residues. As DNA, the CDR3 is TGTGCCAGCAGTGAAAGGTCAGGGAATCAGCCCCAGCATTTT. Translating it yields CASSERSGNQPQHF.

The rearrangement joins TRBV2 to TRBJ1-2; unclear D gene. From germline, CDR1 is SNHLY and CDR2 FYNNEI. The CDR3 covers 14 residues. Trimming cost V 2 bases and J 3 bases, with 10 bases left between them. CDR3 coding DNA: TGTGCCAGCAGTGAACTGCTTAGCCACTATGGCTACACCTTC. It yields the protein CASSELLSHYGYTF.

This clone appeared many times. This sequence joins TRBV6-1 and TRBJ2-7; the D gene is possibly TRBD2 (6 bases). The length of the CDR3 is 14 residues. Germline V gene data show CDR1 as MNHNS and CDR2 as SASEGT. Trimming removed 2 bases from V and 2 bases from J, with 10 bases in between. The CDR3 coding sequence is TGTGCCAGCAGTGAATTGGAGGGACCCTACGAGCAGTACTTC. It encodes CASSELEGPYEQYF.

V gene TRBV4-2 combines with J gene TRBJ1-1; 10 bases are a match to TRBD1. The V gene's germline CDR1 is LGHNA and CDR2 YNFKEQ. V was clipped by 4 bases and J by 4 bases; unmatched bases: 9. The CDR3 totals 16 residues. As DNA, the CDR3 is TGTGCCAGCAGCCCTATGTTGGACAGGGGGTCCACTGAAGCTTTCTTT. This sequence encodes CASSPMLDRGSTEAFF.

V and J are TRBV6-1 and TRBJ1-3, with D unclear. V was cut by 6 bases and J by 1 base, with 10 bases left in between. Germline V gives CDR1 MNHNS, CDR2 SASEGT. This CDR3 contains 14 residues. The CDR3 loop is CASSIRYSGNTIYF. Here the CDR3 DNA reads TGTGCCAGCAGCATCAGATATTCTGGAAACACCATATATTTT.

This clone came up once. The DNA of the CDR3 is TGTGCCAGCATAAGTGGACAGGGCACAGATACGCAGTATTTT. Its protein is CASISGQGTDTQYF. The V and J genes are TRBV28 and TRBJ2-3, with 7 bases that match TRBD1. In germline, CDR1 is MDHEN, CDR2 SYDVKM. The J segment lost 1 base and the V segment lost 7 bases, leaving 5 bases of the junction unmatched. The CDR3 is 14 amino acids.

The V gene is TRBV5-1, the J gene TRBJ2-7; TRBD1 matches 10 bases. Germline V lookup: CDR1 SGHRS, CDR2 YFSETQ. Trimming at V came to 4 bases and at J to 2 bases, leaving 6 bases not matched to a gene. The CDR3 spans 15 residues. The CDR3 region has the DNA TGCGCCAGCAGCGTGTGGGACAGGGGCGCCTACGAGCAGTACTTC. Protein product: CASSVWDRGAYEQYF.

CDR3 amino acids: CASSLDSETQYF. CDR3 coding DNA: TGCGCCAGCAGCTTGGATTCGGAGACCCAGTACTTC. The chain is built from TRBV5-1 and TRBJ2-5; D is uncertain. Germline V gene data show CDR1 as SGHRS and CDR2 as YFSETQ. V lost 0 bases to trimming and J lost 5 bases, with 5 bases between them. The CDR3 has 12 amino acids.

This clone was counted a few times. The chain joins TRBV5-4 to TRBJ2-4; 8 nucleotides line up with TRBD1. The ends lost 3 bases at V and 3 bases at J; junction bases unmatched: 8. CDR3 length: 16 residues. Germline V gene lookup returns CDR1 SGHNT and CDR2 YYREEE (reference sequence). The CDR3 reads CASSSRTGPDKNIQYF. The CDR3 nucleotides read TGTGCCAGCAGCTCCCGGACAGGGCCAGACAAAAACATTCAGTACTTC.

This chain connects TRBV7-9 to TRBJ2-7; tentative D call: TRBD1 (6 bases). The germline V gene has CDR1 SEHNR and CDR2 FQNEAQ (reference sequence). The V end lost 6 bases, the J end lost 0 bases, and 6 bases lay between the germline ends. The CDR3 sequence is 12 residues long. CDR3 amino acids: CASRDSSYEQYF. The CDR3 nucleotides are TGTGCCAGCAGGGACAGCTCCTACGAGCAGTACTTC.

The J gene is TRBJ2-5, the V gene TRBV6-5; D is unclear. CDR1 is MNHEY and CDR2 is SVGAGI in the germline V gene. With 0 bases removed from V and 2 bases from J, the gap between germline ends came to 4 bases. The CDR3 covers 13 residues. CDR3 DNA: TGTGCCAGCAGTTACTCGAGGCAAGAGACCCAGTACTTC. It is translated as CASSYSRQETQYF.

The CDR3 region has the DNA TGTGCCAGCAGTTTCATGTACATTCAGTACTTC. Amino acid sequence: CASSFMYIQYF. The chain joins TRBV28 to TRBJ2-4, with D uncertain. The CDR3 extends over 11 amino acids. V gave up 3 bases and J gave up 8 bases, with 5 bases separating them. Germline V gene data show CDR1 as MDHEN and CDR2 as SYDVKM.

V and J are TRBV11-2 and TRBJ2-7, with 9 nucleotides matching TRBD1. CDR3 length equals 14 residues. Germline V CDR1 and CDR2: SGHAT, FQNNGV. The V gene end was trimmed by 5 bases and the J gene end by 3 bases; junction bases not matched to a gene: 5. CDR3 amino acids: CASSRTGAIYEQYF. CDR3 nucleotide sequence: TGTGCCAGCAGCCGGACAGGGGCCATCTACGAGCAGTACTTC.

The chain employs TRBV19 and TRBJ1-1; D is uncertain. V lost 9 bases to trimming and J lost 4 bases, with 15 bases between them. CDR1 and CDR2 (germline): LNHDA, SQIVND (reference sequence). This CDR3 region has 13 residues. The CDR3 region is CASSAAGFTEAFF. CDR3 in DNA: TGTGCCAGCTCCGCGGCTGGTTTCACTGAAGCTTTCTTT.

V usage is TRBV5-1 and J usage is TRBJ2-5, with D hard to call. Per the germline V gene, CDR1 is SGHRS and CDR2 is YFSETQ. The V end was cut by 1 base, the J end by 2 bases, with 9 bases between. There are 14 residues in the CDR3. CDR3 nucleotides: TGCGCCAGCAGCTTGATCCAACAACAAGAGACCCAGTACTTC. It encodes CASSLIQQQETQYF.

The chain combines TRBV29-1 with TRBJ1-1; D perhaps matches TRBD1 (6 bases). Trimming removed 4 bases from V and 2 bases from J, with 11 bases in between. The CDR3 consists of 13 residues. CDR1 SQVTM and CDR2 ANQGSEA come from the germline V gene. The CDR3 region has the DNA TGCAGCGTTGCTTTACAGGGCAACACTGAAGCTTTCTTT. Translation gives CSVALQGNTEAFF.

The chain recombines TRBV7-9 with TRBJ2-1; tentative D call: TRBD2 (6 bases). The CDR3 sequence is 15 residues long. The V end was cut by 2 bases, the J end by 4 bases, with 12 bases between. The germline gives CDR1 SEHNR, CDR2 FQNEAQ (reference sequence). The CDR3: CASSLSRGIYNEQFF. Written as DNA, the CDR3 is TGTGCCAGCAGCTTATCTCGGGGGATTTACAATGAGCAGTTCTTC.

This clone was detected many times. Additional DNA sequences in this sample encode the identical CDR3. The chain recombines TRBV6-1 with TRBJ2-6; D not resolved. Germline V gene data show CDR1 as MNHNS and CDR2 as SASEGT. The CDR3 contains 15 residues. V was clipped by 2 bases and J by 1 base, with 6 bases between them. CDR3 DNA sequence: TGTGCCAGCAGTGAAAGAGCGTCTGGGGCCAACGTCCTGACTTTC. Protein: CASSERASGANVLTF.

The chain is built from TRBV6-1 and TRBJ1-1, with a possible D match to TRBD1 (5 bases). This CDR3 is 14 amino acids long. Looked up from germline, CDR1 is MNHNS and CDR2 is SASEGT. V dropped 1 base and J dropped 3 bases, with 9 bases sitting between them. As DNA, the CDR3 is TGTGCCAGCAGTGAAGGCAGGGTATACACTGAAGCTTTCTTT. Translating gives CASSEGRVYTEAFF.

V is TRBV27 and J is TRBJ2-1; a possible D gene is TRBD1 (5 bases). The V and J ends lost 3 bases and 9 bases respectively, with 12 bases between them. The CDR3 is 13 residues long. Germline loops: CDR1 MNHEY, CDR2 SMNVEV (reference sequence). CDR3 sequence reads: CASSFLQVREQFF. For the CDR3, the DNA is TGTGCCAGCAGTTTCTTACAGGTCCGTGAGCAGTTCTTC.